These 13 T cell receptor beta chains were sequenced from one sample in a study of blood T cell repertoires in COVID-19. Clones were read by immunoSEQ multiplex PCR, and TCRdb kept only the in-frame ones, dropping some. The sample holds about 280,000 clones, roughly 89% seen once. Sequencing input: PBMCs or T cells enriched from blood (not recorded which). These receptors all come from a woman between 18 and 30 years old with acute COVID-19.

The chain recombines TRBV7-8 with TRBJ1-1; D not certain. In germline, CDR1 is SGHVS, CDR2 FQNEAQ. V was clipped by 1 base and J by 4 bases, with 10 bases between them. This CDR3 region has 14 residues. The CDR3 spells CASSLGVVGTEAFF. The CDR3 nucleotides are TGTGCCAGCAGCTTAGGAGTGGTTGGCACTGAAGCTTTCTTT.

This clone is a singleton in its sample. This chain joins TRBV9 and TRBJ2-1; D perhaps matches TRBD2 (5 bases). The CDR3 contains 16 residues. Germline V CDR1 and CDR2: SGDLS, YYNGEE. With 0 bases removed from V and 0 bases from J, the gap between germline ends came to 10 bases. The chain's CDR3 is CASSVAGSSSYNEQFF. CDR3 nucleotide sequence: TGTGCCAGCAGCGTAGCGGGGTCGAGCTCCTACAATGAGCAGTTCTTC.

This sequence joins TRBV19 and TRBJ2-3, with TRBD2 identical over 8 bases. Germline V gene lookup returns CDR1 LNHDA and CDR2 SQIVND (reference sequence). Germline trimming cut 3 bases from V and 4 bases from J; bases unmatched to any gene: 6. The CDR3 is 15 amino acids. Here the CDR3 reads CASSIAGGASDTQYF. The CDR3 coding sequence is TGTGCCAGTAGTATTGCGGGAGGCGCCTCAGATACGCAGTATTTT.

The V call is TRBV27, the J call TRBJ2-5; 9 nucleotides match TRBD2. The CDR3 runs 14 residues. Germline V gene data show CDR1 as MNHEY and CDR2 as SMNVEV (reference sequence). V dropped 5 bases and J dropped 3; count of bases not matched to a gene: 4. CDR3 sequence reads: CASSQLAGEETQYF. CDR3 DNA sequence: TGTGCCAGCAGTCAACTAGCGGGTGAAGAGACCCAGTACTTC.

The V gene is TRBV10-1, the J gene TRBJ2-3; no firm D call. Germline loops: CDR1 WNHNN, CDR2 SYGVQD (reference sequence). There are 14 residues in the CDR3. V was clipped by 3 bases and J by 5 bases, with 12 bases between them. The CDR3 reads CASSEHNNQDTQYF. The CDR3 bases are TGCGCCAGCAGTGAACATAATAACCAAGATACGCAGTATTTT.

The chain links TRBV18 to TRBJ1-2; 11 bases agree with TRBD1. J lost 2 bases, V lost 0 bases, and 5 bases had no gene match. This CDR3 is 17 amino acids long. The V gene's germline CDR1 is KGHSH and CDR2 LQKENI. CDR3 loop: CASSPPGQGGPNYGYTF. Written as DNA, the CDR3 is TGTGCCAGCTCACCACCGGGACAGGGGGGCCCGAACTATGGCTACACCTTC.

The chain employs TRBV10-3 and TRBJ2-7; TRBD1 aligns across 8 bases. The CDR3 spans 15 residues. The V gene's germline CDR1 is ENHRY and CDR2 SYGVKD. The V segment lost 3 bases and the J segment 2 bases; nucleotides outside the gene matches: 6. In nucleotides, the CDR3 is TGTGCCATCAGTGATCCGGACAGGGAGGCCTACGAGCAGTACTTC. Translating it yields CAISDPDREAYEQYF.

The J gene is TRBJ1-3, the V gene TRBV5-1; D unclear. CDR3 length equals 14 residues. V was trimmed by 4 bases and J by 4 bases, leaving 12 bases between them. The germline gives CDR1 SGHRS, CDR2 YFSETQ. CDR3 loop: CASSPASGGNTIYF. CDR3 nucleotide sequence: TGCGCCAGCAGCCCGGCATCAGGAGGAAACACCATATATTTT.

J is TRBJ2-1 and V is TRBV4-3; 11 bases fit TRBD1. The V gene's germline CDR1 is LGHNA and CDR2 YSLEER. This CDR3 comprises 15 residues. Trimming removed 5 bases from V and 4 bases from J; junction bases left unmatched: 4. In DNA, the CDR3 is TGCGCCAGCAGCGTGGGACAGGGGGTATACAATGAGCAGTTCTTC. Amino acids: CASSVGQGVYNEQFF.

The V call is TRBV11-3, the J call TRBJ1-2; D remains unclear. Deletions cut 2 bases from V and 4 bases from J, with 11 bases between. CDR1 is SGHNT, CDR2 YENEEA, per germline. The length of the CDR3 is 14 residues. DNA of the CDR3: TGTGCCAGCAGCTTATGTCAGACAATCTATGGCTACACCTTC. It is translated as CASSLCQTIYGYTF.

The V and J genes are TRBV11-2 and TRBJ1-5; 10 nucleotides match TRBD1. Germline-derived CDR1 and CDR2 are SGHAT and FQNNGV. V shed 5 bases and J 1 base; nucleotides not matched to a gene: 2. CDR3 length: 15 amino acids. Here the CDR3 reads CASSQGQGSNQPQHF. CDR3 coding DNA: TGTGCCAGCAGCCAGGGACAGGGGAGCAATCAGCCCCAGCATTTT.

This clone has only one observation. The CDR3 sequence: CASSPRGEVNYYEQYF. CDR3 DNA sequence: TGTGCCAGCAGCCCCAGAGGTGAGGTCAACTACTACGAGCAGTACTTC. The chain employs TRBV9 and TRBJ2-7; D not certain. This CDR3 region has 16 residues. From germline, CDR1 is SGDLS and CDR2 YYNGEE. Trimming left V 4 bases short and J 3 bases short, with 20 bases between. Variable domain in full (rest from reference TRBV9 and TRBJ2-7): DSGVTQTPKHLITATGQRVTLRCSPRSGDLSVYWYQQSLDQGLQFLIQYYNGEERAKGNILERFSAQQFPDLHSELNLSSLELGDSALYFCASSPRGEVNYYEQYFGPGTRLTVT.

This sequence joins TRBV5-6 and TRBJ2-7, with 8 bases identical to TRBD1. J gave up 2 bases and V 0 bases, and 4 bases lay outside the gene matches. CDR3 length equals 15 residues. Looked up from germline, CDR1 is SGHDT and CDR2 is YYEEEE. CDR3 residues: CASSLGDRGPYEQYF. CDR3 sequence (DNA): TGTGCCAGCAGCTTGGGAGACAGGGGCCCCTACGAGCAGTACTTC. Full variable domain (remainder filled in from reference TRBV5-6 and TRBJ2-7): DAGVTQSPTHLIKTRGQQVTLRCSPKSGHDTVSWYQQALGQGPQFIFQYYEEEERQRGNFPDRFSGHQFPNYSSELNVNALLLGDSALYLCASSLGDRGPYEQYFGPGTRLTVT.